The 4 T cell receptor beta chains reported below all come from one sample, sequenced in a study of blood T cell repertoires in COVID-19. Sequenced by immunoSEQ multiplex PCR; TCRdb stores in-frame clones only, minus some. The sample includes fewer than 350,000 clones, 80% to 90% seen only once; the top ten take about 4%. Specimen: PBMCs or T cells enriched from blood (not recorded which). These TCRs come from a woman in her twenties or thirties with acute COVID-19.

V is TRBV5-5 and J is TRBJ2-1, with D uncertain. Deletions cut 5 bases from V and 9 bases from J, with 9 bases between. This CDR3 spans 11 amino acids. Germline assignment: CDR1 SGHKS and CDR2 YYEKEE (reference sequence). The CDR3 DNA sequence: TGTGCCAGCAGTGATAGCACTGAGCAGTTCTTC. Its translation: CASSDSTEQFF.

The V gene is TRBV28, the J gene TRBJ1-6; possible D gene TRBD1, 5 bases. The CDR3 runs 17 residues. Germline CDR1 reads MDHEN; CDR2 reads SYDVKM. V was shortened by 6 bases and J by 2 bases, with 17 bases between the two germline ends. This CDR3 reads CASSPLGRGTYNSPLHF. CDR3 DNA sequence: TGTGCCAGCAGCCCCCTCGGGAGGGGCACCTATAATTCACCCCTCCACTTT.

The chain combines TRBV7-6 with TRBJ2-3; tentative D call: TRBD1 (6 bases). This CDR3 is built from 14 residues. Trimming pared 6 bases from V and 5 bases from J, leaving 15 bases between. Germline CDR1 and CDR2: SGHVS and FNYEAQ. This chain's CDR3 is CASRASGVGDTQYF. The CDR3 nucleotides read TGTGCCAGCAGGGCATCAGGGGTGGGAGATACGCAGTATTTT.

This clone has a handful of counts. The gene calls are TRBV10-3 and TRBJ2-7, with TRBD2 identical over 11 bases. CDR1 and CDR2 from the germline V gene are ENHRY and SYGVKD. CDR3 length equals 14 residues. V shed 8 bases, J shed 0 bases, and the junction held 3 bases outside the gene matches. This chain's CDR3 is CAIATSGSSYEQYF. The DNA of the CDR3 is TGTGCCATCGCTACTAGCGGGAGCTCCTACGAGCAGTACTTC.